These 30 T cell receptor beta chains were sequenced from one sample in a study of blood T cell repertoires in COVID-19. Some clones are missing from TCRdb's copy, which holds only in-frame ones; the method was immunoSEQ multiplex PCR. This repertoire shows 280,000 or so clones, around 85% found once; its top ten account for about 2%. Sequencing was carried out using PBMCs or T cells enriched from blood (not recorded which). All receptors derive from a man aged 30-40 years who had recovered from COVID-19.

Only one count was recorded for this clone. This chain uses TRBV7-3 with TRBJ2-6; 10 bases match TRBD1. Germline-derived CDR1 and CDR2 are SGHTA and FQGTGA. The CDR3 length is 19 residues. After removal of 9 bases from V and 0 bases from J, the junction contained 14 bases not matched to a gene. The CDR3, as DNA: TGTGCCAGTAGTGACTATGGGGGACAGGGGCCCTCTGGGGCCAACGTCCTGACTTTC. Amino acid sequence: CASSDYGGQGPSGANVLTF.

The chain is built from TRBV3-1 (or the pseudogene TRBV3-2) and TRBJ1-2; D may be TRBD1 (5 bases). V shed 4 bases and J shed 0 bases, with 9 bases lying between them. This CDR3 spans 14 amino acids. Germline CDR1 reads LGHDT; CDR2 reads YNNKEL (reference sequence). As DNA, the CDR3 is TGTGCCAGCAGCCTCCGGACACCTAACTATGGCTACACCTTC. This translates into CASSLRTPNYGYTF.

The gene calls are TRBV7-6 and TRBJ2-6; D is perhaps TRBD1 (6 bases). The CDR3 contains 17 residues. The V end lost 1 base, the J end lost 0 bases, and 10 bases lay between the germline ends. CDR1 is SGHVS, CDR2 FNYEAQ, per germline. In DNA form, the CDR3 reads TGTGCCAGCAGCTTAGAAACAGGGAACTCTGGGGCCAACGTCCTGACTTTC. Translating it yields CASSLETGNSGANVLTF. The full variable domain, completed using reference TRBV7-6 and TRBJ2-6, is GAGVSQSPRYKVTKRGQDVALRCDPISGHVSLYWYRQALGQGPEFLTYFNYEAQQDKSGLPNDRFSAERPEGSISTLTIQRTEQRDSAMYRCASSLETGNSGANVLTFGAGSRLTVL.

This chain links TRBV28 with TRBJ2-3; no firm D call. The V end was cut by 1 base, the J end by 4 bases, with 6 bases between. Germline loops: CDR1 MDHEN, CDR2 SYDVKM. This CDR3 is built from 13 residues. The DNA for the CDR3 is TGTGCCAGCAGTTTATCCCAGTCAGATACGCAGTATTTT. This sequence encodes CASSLSQSDTQYF.

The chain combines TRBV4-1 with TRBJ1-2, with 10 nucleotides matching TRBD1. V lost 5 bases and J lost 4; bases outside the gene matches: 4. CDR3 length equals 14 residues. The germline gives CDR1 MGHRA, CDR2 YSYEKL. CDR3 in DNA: TGCGCCAGCAGCTCTCGGGACAGGGGCTATGGCTACACCTTC. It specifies CASSSRDRGYGYTF.

The CDR3 here is CASSLEQGASQPQHF. The CDR3 region has the DNA TGTGCCAGCAGCTTGGAACAGGGGGCAAGTCAGCCCCAGCATTTT. This chain joins TRBV5-5 and TRBJ1-5; 9 bases are shared with TRBD1. The germline CDR1 and CDR2 sequences are SGHKS and YYEKEE (reference sequence). The V segment lost 0 bases and the J segment 6 bases; nucleotides outside the gene matches: 4. The CDR3 is 15 amino acids.

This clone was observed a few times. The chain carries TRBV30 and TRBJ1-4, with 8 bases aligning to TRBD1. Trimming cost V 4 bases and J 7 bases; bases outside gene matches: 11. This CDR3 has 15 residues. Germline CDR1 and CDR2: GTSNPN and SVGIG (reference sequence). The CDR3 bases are TGTGCCTGGATGAGATTCAGGGGGCCTGGTGAAAAACTGTTTTTT. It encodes CAWMRFRGPGEKLFF. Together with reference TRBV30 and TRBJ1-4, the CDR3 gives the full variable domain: SQTIHQWPATLVQPVGSPLSLECTVEGTSNPNLYWYRQAAGRGLQLLFYSVGIGQISSEVPQNLSASRPQDRQFILSSKKLLLSDSGFYLCAWMRFRGPGEKLFFGSGTQLSVL.

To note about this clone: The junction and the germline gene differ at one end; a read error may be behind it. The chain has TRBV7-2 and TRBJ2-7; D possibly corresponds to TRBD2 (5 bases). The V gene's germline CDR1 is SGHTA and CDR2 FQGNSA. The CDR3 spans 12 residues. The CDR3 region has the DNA TGTGCCAGCAGCTCACTCCCGGGATATTCGAACTTC. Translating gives CASSSLPGYSNF.

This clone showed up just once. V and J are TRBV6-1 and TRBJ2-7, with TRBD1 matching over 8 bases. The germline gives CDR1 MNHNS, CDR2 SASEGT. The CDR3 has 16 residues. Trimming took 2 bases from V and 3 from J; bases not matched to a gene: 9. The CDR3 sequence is CASSELGTGLNYEQYF. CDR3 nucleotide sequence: TGTGCCAGCAGTGAATTAGGGACAGGACTGAACTACGAGCAGTACTTC.

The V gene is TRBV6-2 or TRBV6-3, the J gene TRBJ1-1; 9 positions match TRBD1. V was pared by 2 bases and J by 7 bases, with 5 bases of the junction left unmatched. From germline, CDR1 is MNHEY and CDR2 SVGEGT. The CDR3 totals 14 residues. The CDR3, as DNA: TGTGCCAGCAGTTACCTCCGACAGGGGGATGAAGCTTTCTTT. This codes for CASSYLRQGDEAFF.

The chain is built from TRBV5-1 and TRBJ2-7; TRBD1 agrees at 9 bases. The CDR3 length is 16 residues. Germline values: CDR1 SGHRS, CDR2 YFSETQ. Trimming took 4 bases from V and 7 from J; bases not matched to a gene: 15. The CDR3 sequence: CASSVNRQGVPYEQYF. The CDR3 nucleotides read TGCGCCAGCAGCGTAAATAGACAGGGGGTTCCGTATGAGCAGTACTTC.

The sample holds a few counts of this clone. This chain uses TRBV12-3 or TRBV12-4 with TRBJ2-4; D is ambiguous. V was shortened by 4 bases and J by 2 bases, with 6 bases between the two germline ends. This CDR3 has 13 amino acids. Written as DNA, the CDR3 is TGTGCCAGCAGTTACGAGTCCAAAAACATTCAGTACTTC. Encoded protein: CASSYESKNIQYF.

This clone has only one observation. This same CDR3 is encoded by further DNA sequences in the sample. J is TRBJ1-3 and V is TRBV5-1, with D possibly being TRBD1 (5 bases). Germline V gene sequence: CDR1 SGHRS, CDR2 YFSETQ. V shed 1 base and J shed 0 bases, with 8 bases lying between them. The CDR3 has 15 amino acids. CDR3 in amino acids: CASSLTGGSGNTIYF. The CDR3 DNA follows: TGCGCCAGCAGCTTGACAGGCGGCTCTGGAAACACCATATATTTT. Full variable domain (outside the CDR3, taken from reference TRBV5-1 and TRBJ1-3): KAGVTQTPRYLIKTRGQQVTLSCSPISGHRSVSWYQQTPGQGLQFLFEYFSETQRNKGNFPGRFSGRQFSNSRSEMNVSTLELGDSALYLCASSLTGGSGNTIYFGEGSWLTVV.

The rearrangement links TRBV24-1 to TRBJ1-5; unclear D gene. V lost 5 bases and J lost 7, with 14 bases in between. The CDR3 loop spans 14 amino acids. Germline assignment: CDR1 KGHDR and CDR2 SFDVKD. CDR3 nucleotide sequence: TGTGCCACCAGTGTCGGCCTACCGGGGCAGCCCCAGCATTTT. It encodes CATSVGLPGQPQHF.

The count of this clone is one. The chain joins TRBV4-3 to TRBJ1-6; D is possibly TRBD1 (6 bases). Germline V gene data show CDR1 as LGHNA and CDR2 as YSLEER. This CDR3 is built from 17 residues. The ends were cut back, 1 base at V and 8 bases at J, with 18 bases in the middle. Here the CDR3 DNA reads TGCGCCAGCAGCCAAGGTTCGGGGGGGCTATCGGATTCACCCCTCCACTTT. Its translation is CASSQGSGGLSDSPLHF.

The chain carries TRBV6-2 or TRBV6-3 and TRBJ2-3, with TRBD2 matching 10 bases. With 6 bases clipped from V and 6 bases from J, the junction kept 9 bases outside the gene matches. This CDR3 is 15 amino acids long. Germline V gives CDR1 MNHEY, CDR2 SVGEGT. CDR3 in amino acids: CASSNAGLALDTQYF. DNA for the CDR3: TGTGCCAGCAGCAACGCGGGACTAGCGTTGGATACGCAGTATTTT.

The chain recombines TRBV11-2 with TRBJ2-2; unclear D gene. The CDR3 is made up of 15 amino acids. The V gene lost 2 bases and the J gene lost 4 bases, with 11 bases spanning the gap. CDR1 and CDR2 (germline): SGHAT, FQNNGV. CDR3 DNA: TGTGCCAGCAGCTTATTCGCCCTTAGCACCGGGGAGCTGTTTTTT. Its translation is CASSLFALSTGELFF.

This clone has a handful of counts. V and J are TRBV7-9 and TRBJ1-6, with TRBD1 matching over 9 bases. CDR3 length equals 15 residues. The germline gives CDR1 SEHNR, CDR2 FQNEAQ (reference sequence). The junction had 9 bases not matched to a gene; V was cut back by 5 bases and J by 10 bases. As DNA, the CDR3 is TGTGCCAGCAGCCCCGGACAGGGGTTGAGCTCACCCCTCCACTTT. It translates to CASSPGQGLSSPLHF.

This chain's CDR3 is CASSTTRQGEAFF. Written as DNA, the CDR3 is TGTGCCAGCAGCACCACCCGACAGGGAGAAGCTTTCTTT. The chain uses TRBV7-8 and TRBJ1-1; 7 nucleotides agree with TRBD1. Germline assignment: CDR1 SGHVS and CDR2 FQNEAQ. This CDR3 spans 13 amino acids. The junction had 8 bases not matched to a gene; V was cut back by 5 bases and J by 8 bases.

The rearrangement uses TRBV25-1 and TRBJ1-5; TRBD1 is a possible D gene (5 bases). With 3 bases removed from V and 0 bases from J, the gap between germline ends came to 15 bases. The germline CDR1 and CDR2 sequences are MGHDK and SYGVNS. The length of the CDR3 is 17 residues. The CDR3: CASSEVREGCSNQPQHF. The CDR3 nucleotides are TGTGCCAGCAGTGAGGTCAGGGAGGGGTGTAGCAATCAGCCCCAGCATTTT.

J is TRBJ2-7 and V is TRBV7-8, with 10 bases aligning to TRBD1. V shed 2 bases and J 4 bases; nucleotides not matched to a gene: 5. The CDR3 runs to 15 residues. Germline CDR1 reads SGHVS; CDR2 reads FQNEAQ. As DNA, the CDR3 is TGTGCCAGCAGCTTAATTGCGGGACAGGGGTACGAGCAGTACTTC. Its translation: CASSLIAGQGYEQYF.

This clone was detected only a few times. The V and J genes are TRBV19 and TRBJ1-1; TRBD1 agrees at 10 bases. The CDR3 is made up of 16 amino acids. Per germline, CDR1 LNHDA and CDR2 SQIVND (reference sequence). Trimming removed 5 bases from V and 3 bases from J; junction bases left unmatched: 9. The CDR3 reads CASSDIDRGHHTEAFF. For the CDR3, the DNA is TGTGCCAGTAGTGACATAGACAGGGGGCATCACACTGAAGCTTTCTTT.

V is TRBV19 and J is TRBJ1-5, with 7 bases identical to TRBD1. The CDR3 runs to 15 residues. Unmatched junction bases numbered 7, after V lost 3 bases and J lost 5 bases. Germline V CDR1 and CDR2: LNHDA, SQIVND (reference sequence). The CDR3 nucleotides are TGTGCCAGTAGTATGAGGGGGCTCCGGTATCAGCCCCAGCATTTT. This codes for CASSMRGLRYQPQHF.

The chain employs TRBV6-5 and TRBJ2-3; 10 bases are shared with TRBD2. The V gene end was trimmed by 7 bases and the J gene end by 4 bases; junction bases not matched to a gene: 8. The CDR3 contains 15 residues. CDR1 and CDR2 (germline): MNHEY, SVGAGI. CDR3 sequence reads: CASISIAGGSDTQYF. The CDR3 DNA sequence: TGTGCCAGCATTTCAATAGCGGGGGGATCAGATACGCAGTATTTT.

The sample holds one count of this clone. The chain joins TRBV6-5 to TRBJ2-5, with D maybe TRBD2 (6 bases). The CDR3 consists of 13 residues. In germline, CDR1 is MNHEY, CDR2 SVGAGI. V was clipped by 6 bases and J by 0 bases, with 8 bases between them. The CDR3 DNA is TGTGCCAGCAGCGGACTAAACCAAGAGACCCAGTACTTC. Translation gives CASSGLNQETQYF.

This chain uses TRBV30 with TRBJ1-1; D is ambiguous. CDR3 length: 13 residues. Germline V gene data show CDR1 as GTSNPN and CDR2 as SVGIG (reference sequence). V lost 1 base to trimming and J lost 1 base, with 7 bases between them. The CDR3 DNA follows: TGTGCCTGGAGTGCCAATCCGAACACTGAAGCTTTCTTT. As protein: CAWSANPNTEAFF.

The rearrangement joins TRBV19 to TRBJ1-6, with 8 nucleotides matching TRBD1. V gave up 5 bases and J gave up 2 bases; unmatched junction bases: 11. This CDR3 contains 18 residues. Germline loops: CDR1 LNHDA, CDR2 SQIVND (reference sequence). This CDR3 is CASSPRGTGGTYNSPLHF. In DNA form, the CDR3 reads TGTGCCAGTAGTCCCCGAGGCACAGGGGGTACCTATAATTCACCCCTCCACTTT.

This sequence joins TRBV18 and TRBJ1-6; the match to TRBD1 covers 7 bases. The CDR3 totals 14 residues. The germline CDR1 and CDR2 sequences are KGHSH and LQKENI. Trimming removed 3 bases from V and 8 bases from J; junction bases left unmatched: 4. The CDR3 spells CASSPTDRDSPLHF. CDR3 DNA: TGTGCCAGCTCACCTACTGACAGGGATTCACCCCTCCACTTT.

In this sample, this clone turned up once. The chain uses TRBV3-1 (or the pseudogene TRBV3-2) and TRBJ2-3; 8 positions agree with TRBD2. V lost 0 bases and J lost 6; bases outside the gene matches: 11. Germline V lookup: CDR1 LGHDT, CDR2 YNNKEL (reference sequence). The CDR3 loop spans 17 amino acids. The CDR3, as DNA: TGTGCCAGCAGCCAAGATCAGGCGGGGGGTCCGCGGGATACGCAGTATTTT. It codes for CASSQDQAGGPRDTQYF.

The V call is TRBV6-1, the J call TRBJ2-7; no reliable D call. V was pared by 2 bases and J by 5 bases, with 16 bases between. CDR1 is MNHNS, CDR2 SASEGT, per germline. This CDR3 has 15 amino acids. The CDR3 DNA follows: TGTGCCAGCAGTGAACAGAGGCCCGGTCGTGACGAGCAGTACTTC. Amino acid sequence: CASSEQRPGRDEQYF.